The 28 T cell receptor beta chains below all came from one sample that was sequenced in a study of chemoradiotherapy in HPV16-positive cancers. The protocol was immunoSEQ multiplex PCR, while the TCRdb copy is restricted to in-frame clones and leaves out a portion. The data contain tens of thousands of clones, around 90% of them singletons. The specimen was blood, collected from a patient who underwent chemoradiotherapy. The receptors shown here come from a human donor with HPV-associated anogenital cancer.

This rearrangement joins TRBV4-3 to TRBJ1-2; D remains ambiguous. Germline CDR1 reads LGHNA; CDR2 reads YSLEER. The germline V and J ends were trimmed by 0 bases and 4 bases, with 6 bases remaining between them. This CDR3 spans 13 amino acids. The CDR3 sequence: CASSQEEGYGYTF. The CDR3 nucleotides are TGCGCCAGCAGCCAAGAGGAGGGCTATGGCTACACCTTC.

This clone has more than one count but fewer than ten. The chain couples TRBV28 to TRBJ1-2; TRBD1 matches 8 bases. Germline-derived CDR1 and CDR2 are MDHEN and SYDVKM. V was pared by 7 bases and J by 9 bases, with 10 bases of the junction left unmatched. This CDR3 comprises 13 residues. As DNA, the CDR3 is TGTGCCAGCACTCGCGGACAGGGAGGGAGCTACACCTTC. It yields the protein CASTRGQGGSYTF.

The chain combines TRBV30 with TRBJ2-7; D tentatively reads TRBD1 or TRBD2 (5 bases each). The CDR3 has 13 residues. CDR1 and CDR2 from the germline V gene are GTSNPN and SVGIG (reference sequence). The ends were cut back, 4 bases at V and 5 bases at J, with 15 bases in the middle. CDR3 in DNA: TGTGCCTGGAACGAGGGGCAGATCGACGAGCAGTACTTC. This gives the protein CAWNEGQIDEQYF.

The chain employs TRBV29-1 and TRBJ1-2; no clear D. The V gene lost 4 bases and the J gene lost 2 bases, with 11 bases spanning the gap. From germline, CDR1 is SQVTM and CDR2 ANQGSEA. This CDR3 contains 13 residues. In nucleotides, the CDR3 is TGCAGCGTTGCTATTGGGCAGAACTATGGCTACACCTTC. It encodes CSVAIGQNYGYTF.

CDR3 residues: CASSRTSNQPQHF. The DNA of the CDR3 is TGTGCCAGCAGCCGGACCAGCAATCAGCCCCAGCATTTT. The genes are TRBV6-5 and TRBJ1-5; D is undetermined. The V end was cut by 6 bases, the J end by 1 base, with 7 bases between. The CDR3 is made up of 13 amino acids. Germline CDR1 MNHEY, CDR2 SVGAGI.

The rearrangement links TRBV5-6 to TRBJ2-7, with 7 bases identical to TRBD2. The CDR3 loop spans 14 amino acids. The V segment lost 2 bases and the J segment 3 bases; nucleotides outside the gene matches: 5. CDR1 and CDR2 (germline): SGHDT, YYEEEE. In DNA form, the CDR3 reads TGTGCCAGCAGCTTTCTCGGCGGGGGCTACGAGCAGTACTTC. It encodes CASSFLGGGYEQYF. Filled out from reference TRBV5-6 and TRBJ2-7, the complete variable domain reads DAGVTQSPTHLIKTRGQQVTLRCSPKSGHDTVSWYQQALGQGPQFIFQYYEEEERQRGNFPDRFSGHQFPNYSSELNVNALLLGDSALYLCASSFLGGGYEQYFGPGTRLTVT.

V usage is TRBV7-8 and J usage is TRBJ2-5; 9 bases fit TRBD2. CDR1 and CDR2 (germline): SGHVS, FQNEAQ. The CDR3 is 16 residues long. J was trimmed by 2 bases and V by 1 base; bases with no gene match: 5. DNA of the CDR3: TGTGCCAGCAGCTTAGTGGTTAGCGGGGGTCAAGAGACCCAGTACTTC. Protein: CASSLVVSGGQETQYF.

This clone appeared a few times. V usage is TRBV5-1 and J usage is TRBJ2-7, with 9 bases that match TRBD2. The ends lost 2 bases at V and 2 bases at J; junction bases unmatched: 2. The CDR3 has 14 residues. The germline V gene encodes CDR1 SGHRS and CDR2 YFSETQ. The DNA for the CDR3 is TGCGCCAGCAGCTTCCTAGCGGGGACCTACGAGCAGTACTTC. Protein sequence: CASSFLAGTYEQYF.

The rearrangement links TRBV9 to TRBJ2-3; D possibly corresponds to TRBD1 (6 bases). The CDR3 sequence is 16 residues long. Trimming stripped 3 bases from V and 5 bases from J, with 19 bases between. Germline lookup yields CDR1 SGDLS and CDR2 YYNGEE. The CDR3 nucleotides are TGTGCCAGCAGCGAAATGACAGGCGAAATCATAGATACGCAGTATTTT. Amino acid sequence: CASSEMTGEIIDTQYF. The variable domain in full, completed from reference TRBV9 and TRBJ2-3, reads DSGVTQTPKHLITATGQRVTLRCSPRSGDLSVYWYQQSLDQGLQFLIQYYNGEERAKGNILERFSAQQFPDLHSELNLSSLELGDSALYFCASSEMTGEIIDTQYFGPGTRLTVL.

J is TRBJ2-7 and V is TRBV7-9; D is possibly TRBD2 (6 bases). V lost 5 bases and J lost 2, with 13 bases in between. Germline V gene sequence: CDR1 SEHNR, CDR2 FQNEAQ (reference sequence). The CDR3 runs 14 residues. The CDR3, as DNA: TGTGCCAGCAGCCACCGGGACTCCACCTACGAGCAGTACTTC. Its translation: CASSHRDSTYEQYF.

V gene TRBV7-6 combines with J gene TRBJ2-7; 7 nucleotides line up with TRBD1. Germline V gives CDR1 SGHVS, CDR2 FNYEAQ. The V and J ends lost 5 bases and 3 bases, in that order; junction bases with no gene match: 7. The CDR3 spans 14 residues. The CDR3 nucleotides read TGTGCCAGCAGCGACAAGGGACAGCACTACGAGCAGTACTTC. It translates to CASSDKGQHYEQYF. The entire variable domain, with the rest obtained from reference TRBV7-6 and TRBJ2-7, is as follows: GAGVSQSPRYKVTKRGQDVALRCDPISGHVSLYWYRQALGQGPEFLTYFNYEAQQDKSGLPNDRFSAERPEGSISTLTIQRTEQRDSAMYRCASSDKGQHYEQYFGPGTRLTVT.

This clone was observed a single time. The chain links TRBV6-1 to TRBJ1-4; 8 bases are a match to TRBD1. The germline CDR1 and CDR2 sequences are MNHNS and SASEGT. The CDR3 runs to 14 residues. The ends lost 3 bases at V and 8 bases at J; junction bases unmatched: 5. CDR3 in amino acids: CASSEQGAGEKLFF. CDR3 nucleotides: TGTGCCAGCAGTGAGCAGGGGGCGGGGGAAAAACTGTTTTTT.

The V and J genes are TRBV5-1 and TRBJ1-5, with TRBD1 matching 9 bases. The CDR3 loop spans 15 amino acids. Germline V lookup: CDR1 SGHRS, CDR2 YFSETQ. The J segment lost 3 bases and the V segment lost 4 bases, leaving 5 bases of the junction unmatched. The CDR3 bases are TGCGCCAGCAGCCGGACAGGGGAGGACAATCAGCCCCAGCATTTT. It encodes CASSRTGEDNQPQHF.

The CDR3 coding sequence is TGTGCCAGCAGCCTAAAGGGGGGGAACACTGAAGCTTTCTTT. Its translation: CASSLKGGNTEAFF. The genes are TRBV7-3 and TRBJ1-1; D is possibly TRBD1 (6 bases). Trimming removed 5 bases at V and 1 base at J, with 11 bases between. The CDR3 is 14 amino acids. The V gene's germline CDR1 is SGHTA and CDR2 FQGTGA.

As DNA, the CDR3 is TGTGCCAGCTCACCATACGGGGAAGGCACTGAAGCTTTCTTT. As protein: CASSPYGEGTEAFF. This chain joins TRBV18 and TRBJ1-1, with D uncertain. V lost 2 bases, J lost 4 bases, and 11 bases lay in between. This CDR3 comprises 14 residues. Germline values: CDR1 KGHSH, CDR2 LQKENI.

This clone has only a few counts. The rearrangement joins TRBV4-3 to TRBJ2-1, with a possible D match to TRBD1 (8 bases). CDR3 length equals 18 residues. The germline V and J ends were trimmed by 4 bases and 5 bases, with 24 bases remaining between them. CDR1 is LGHNA and CDR2 is YSLEER in the germline V gene. CDR3 bases: TGCGCCAGCAGCCGAGGGGCTGCCGCACAGGGGGGGAACAATGAGCAGTTCTTC. Translated: CASSRGAAAQGGNNEQFF.

The gene calls are TRBV5-4 and TRBJ1-4; D gene ambiguous. The V and J ends lost 0 bases and 7 bases respectively, with 10 bases between them. This CDR3 region has 14 residues. Germline V gene data show CDR1 as SGHNT and CDR2 as YYREEE (reference sequence). CDR3 residues: CASSLEGQVEKLFF. The CDR3 DNA reads TGTGCCAGCAGCTTGGAGGGTCAAGTTGAAAAACTGTTTTTT.

The genes are TRBV6-1 and TRBJ1-6, with D perhaps matching TRBD1 (5 bases). Per the germline V gene, CDR1 is MNHNS and CDR2 is SASEGT. The CDR3 totals 13 residues. Trimming pared 2 bases from V and 9 bases from J, leaving 8 bases between. DNA for the CDR3: TGTGCCAGCAGTGAATCAGGGATTTCACCCCTCCACTTT. This translates into CASSESGISPLHF.

V usage is TRBV7-9 and J usage is TRBJ1-3; D is unclear. The length of the CDR3 is 14 residues. V was trimmed by 1 base and J by 4 bases, leaving 8 bases between them. Germline CDR1 and CDR2: SEHNR and FQNEAQ (reference sequence). The CDR3 loop is CASSLEEDGNTIYF. CDR3 nucleotides: TGTGCCAGCAGCTTAGAAGAGGACGGAAACACCATATATTTT.

The J gene is TRBJ2-7, the V gene TRBV2; D gene unclear. This CDR3 is 14 amino acids long. Trimming shortened V by 3 bases and J by 4 bases, and 13 bases separated the two germline ends. Germline V gene lookup returns CDR1 SNHLY and CDR2 FYNNEI. The CDR3 nucleotides are TGTGCCAGCAGTGAGGCATTTCCCCCTTACGAGCAGTACTTC. The encoded protein is CASSEAFPPYEQYF.

V gene TRBV5-4 combines with J gene TRBJ1-3; a weak D match, TRBD1 (5 bases). This CDR3 region has 16 residues. Trimming took 3 bases from V and 4 from J, leaving 17 bases between them. Germline lookup yields CDR1 SGHNT and CDR2 YYREEE (reference sequence). Here the CDR3 DNA reads TGTGCCAGCAGCTCGGGGGGGAGGATAACGGGAAACACCATATATTTT. Amino acids: CASSSGGRITGNTIYF.

This clone has a single count. The chain carries TRBV7-9 and TRBJ2-1; 10 bases line up with TRBD2. CDR3 size: 15 residues. Germline V gene data show CDR1 as SEHNR and CDR2 as FQNEAQ (reference sequence). The ends lost 1 base at V and 8 bases at J; junction bases unmatched: 5. The CDR3 DNA follows: TGTGCCAGCAGCTTAGGGGGACTAGCGACCCATGAGCAGTTCTTC. Translated: CASSLGGLATHEQFF. The full variable domain, with the rest looked up from reference TRBV7-9 and TRBJ2-1, is DTGVSQNPRHKITKRGQNVTFRCDPISEHNRLYWYRQTLGQGPEFLTYFQNEAQLEKSRLLSDRFSAERPKGSFSTLEIQRTEQGDSAMYLCASSLGGLATHEQFFGPGTRLTVL.

This clone has only one observation. This chain uses TRBV5-1 with TRBJ2-7; D remains unclear. CDR1 and CDR2 (germline): SGHRS, YFSETQ. V lost 0 bases, J lost 4 bases, and 14 bases lay in between. CDR3 length: 15 amino acids. CDR3 amino acids: CASSLAPSSSYEQYF. CDR3 coding DNA: TGCGCCAGCAGCTTGGCCCCCAGCAGTTCATACGAGCAGTACTTC. Full variable domain (outside the CDR3, taken from reference TRBV5-1 and TRBJ2-7): KAGVTQTPRYLIKTRGQQVTLSCSPISGHRSVSWYQQTPGQGLQFLFEYFSETQRNKGNFPGRFSGRQFSNSRSEMNVSTLELGDSALYLCASSLAPSSSYEQYFGPGTRLTVT.

V gene TRBV7-9 combines with J gene TRBJ2-3; TRBD2 matches 11 bases. There are 15 residues in the CDR3. The ends lost 4 bases at V and 6 bases at J; junction bases unmatched: 6. The germline V gene has CDR1 SEHNR and CDR2 FQNEAQ (reference sequence). The CDR3 protein is CASSSTSGEWDTQYF. Here the CDR3 DNA reads TGTGCCAGCAGCTCGACTAGCGGGGAGTGGGATACGCAGTATTTT. The variable domain in full, completed from reference TRBV7-9 and TRBJ2-3, reads DTGVSQNPRHKITKRGQNVTFRCDPISEHNRLYWYRQTLGQGPEFLTYFQNEAQLEKSRLLSDRFSAERPKGSFSTLEIQRTEQGDSAMYLCASSSTSGEWDTQYFGPGTRLTVL.

In this sample, this clone turned up once. This rearrangement joins TRBV21-1 to TRBJ2-6. TRBV21-1 is a pseudogene locus. This CDR3 has 17 residues. The CDR3 here is CASSKGTRSSGANVLTF. CDR3 coding DNA: TGTGCCAGCAGCAAAGGGACCAGGTCCTCTGGGGCCAACGTCCTGACTTTC.

The chain carries TRBV27 and TRBJ2-5; TRBD2 aligns across 8 bases. Unmatched junction bases numbered 5, after V lost 5 bases and J lost 0 bases. CDR1 and CDR2 from the germline V gene are MNHEY and SMNVEV (reference sequence). The length of the CDR3 is 15 residues. Here the CDR3 DNA reads TGTGCCAGCAGTCCAGAGACTAGCGACCAAGAGACCCAGTACTTC. This translates into CASSPETSDQETQYF.

This sequence joins TRBV10-3 and TRBJ2-2; 9 nucleotides line up with TRBD1. This CDR3 spans 14 amino acids. Per the germline V gene, CDR1 is ENHRY and CDR2 is SYGVKD. V lost 6 bases and J lost 3; bases outside the gene matches: 2. The chain's CDR3 is CAIRGQGDTGELFF. Here the CDR3 DNA reads TGTGCCATCAGGGGACAGGGAGACACCGGGGAGCTGTTTTTT.

The V and J genes are TRBV6-1 and TRBJ1-1; 10 nucleotides match TRBD1. The germline V gene has CDR1 MNHNS and CDR2 SASEGT. The CDR3 consists of 14 residues. The trim removed 3 bases at V and 7 bases at J, leaving 5 bases unmatched. The CDR3 sequence is CASSEGQGRSEAFF. CDR3 in DNA: TGTGCCAGCAGTGAGGGACAGGGGCGAAGTGAAGCTTTCTTT.